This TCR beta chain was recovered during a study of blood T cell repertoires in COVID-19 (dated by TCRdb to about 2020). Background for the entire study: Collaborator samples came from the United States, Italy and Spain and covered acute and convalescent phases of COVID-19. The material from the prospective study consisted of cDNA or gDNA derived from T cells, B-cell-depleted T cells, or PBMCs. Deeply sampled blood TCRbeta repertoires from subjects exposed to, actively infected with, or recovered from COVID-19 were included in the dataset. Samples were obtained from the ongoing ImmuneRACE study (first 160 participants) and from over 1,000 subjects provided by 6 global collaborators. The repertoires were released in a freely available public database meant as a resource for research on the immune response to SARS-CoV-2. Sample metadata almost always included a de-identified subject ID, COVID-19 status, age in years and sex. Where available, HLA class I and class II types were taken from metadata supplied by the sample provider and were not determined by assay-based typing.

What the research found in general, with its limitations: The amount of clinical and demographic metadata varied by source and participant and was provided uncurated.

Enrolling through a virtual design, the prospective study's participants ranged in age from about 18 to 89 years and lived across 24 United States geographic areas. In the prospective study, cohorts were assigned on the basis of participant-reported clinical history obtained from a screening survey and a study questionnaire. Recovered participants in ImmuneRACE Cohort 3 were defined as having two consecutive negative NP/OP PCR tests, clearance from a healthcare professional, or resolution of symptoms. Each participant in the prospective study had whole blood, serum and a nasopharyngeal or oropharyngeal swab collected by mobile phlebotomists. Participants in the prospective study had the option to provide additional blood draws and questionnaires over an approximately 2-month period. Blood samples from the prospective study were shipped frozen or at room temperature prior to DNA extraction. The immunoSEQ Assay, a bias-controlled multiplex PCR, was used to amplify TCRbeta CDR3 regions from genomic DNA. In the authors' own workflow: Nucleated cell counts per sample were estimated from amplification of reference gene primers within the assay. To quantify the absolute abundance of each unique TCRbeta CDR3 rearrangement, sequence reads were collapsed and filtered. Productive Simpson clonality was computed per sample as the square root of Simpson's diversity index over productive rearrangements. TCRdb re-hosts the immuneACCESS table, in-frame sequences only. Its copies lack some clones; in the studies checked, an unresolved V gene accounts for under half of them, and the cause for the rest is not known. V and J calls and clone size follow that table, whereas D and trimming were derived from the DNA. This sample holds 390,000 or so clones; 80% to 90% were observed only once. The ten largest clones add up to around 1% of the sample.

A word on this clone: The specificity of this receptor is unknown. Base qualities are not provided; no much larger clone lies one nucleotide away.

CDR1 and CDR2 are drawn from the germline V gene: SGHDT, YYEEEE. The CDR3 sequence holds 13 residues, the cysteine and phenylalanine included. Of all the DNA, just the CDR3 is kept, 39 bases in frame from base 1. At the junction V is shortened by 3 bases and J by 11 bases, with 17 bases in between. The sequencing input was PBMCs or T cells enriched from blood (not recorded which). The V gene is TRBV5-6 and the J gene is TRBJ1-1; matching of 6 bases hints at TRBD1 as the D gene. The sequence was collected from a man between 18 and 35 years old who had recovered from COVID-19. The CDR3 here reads CASSSSVDSRAFF. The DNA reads TGTGCCAGCAGCTCGAGCGTGGACAGTAGGGCTTTCTTT.